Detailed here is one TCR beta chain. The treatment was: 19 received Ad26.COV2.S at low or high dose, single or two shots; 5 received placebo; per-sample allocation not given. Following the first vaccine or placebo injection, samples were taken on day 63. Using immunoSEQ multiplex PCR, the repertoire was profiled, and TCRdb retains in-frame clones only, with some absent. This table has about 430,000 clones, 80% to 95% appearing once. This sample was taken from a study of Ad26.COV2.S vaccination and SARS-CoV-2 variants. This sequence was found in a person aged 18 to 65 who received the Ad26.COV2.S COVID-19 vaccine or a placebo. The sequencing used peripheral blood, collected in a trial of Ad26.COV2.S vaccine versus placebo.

The CDR3 DNA sequence: TGTGCCAGCAGCCCCTTTTCGGACGCACGTTCCTCCTATGGCTACACCTTC. Its protein product is CASSPFSDARSSYGYTF. The chain uses TRBV9 and TRBJ1-2; D is unresolved. Trimming cost V 4 bases and J 4 bases, with 23 bases left between them. The CDR3 sequence is 17 residues long. CDR1 is SGDLS and CDR2 is YYNGEE in the germline V gene.